The clone carrying this T cell receptor (beta chain) was found once. This specimen belongs to a study of blood T cell repertoires in COVID-19. Overall study: Acute and convalescent COVID-19 specimens originated in the United States, Italy and Spain.

Some clones are missing from TCRdb's copy, which holds only in-frame ones; the method was immunoSEQ multiplex PCR. The data show approximately 150,000 clones, roughly four fifths seen once. V lost 6 bases to trimming and J lost 4 bases; unmatched junction nucleotides: 11. Germline assignment: CDR1 MNHEY and CDR2 SVGAGI. This CDR3 comprises 15 residues. The specimen sequenced was peripheral blood. The receptor comes from a human donor in a cohort sampled during active COVID-19. The chain uses TRBV6-5 and TRBJ1-2; 7 bases are a match to TRBD1. This CDR3 is CASRLGDSVIYGYTF. CDR3 DNA sequence: TGTGCCAGCAGACTAGGGGACAGTGTAATCTATGGCTACACCTTC.